This entry lists 30 T cell receptor beta chains sequenced from one sample in a study of blood T cell repertoires in COVID-19. TCRdb's copy holds only in-frame clones and misses some; the assay was immunoSEQ multiplex PCR. In the table there are more than 100,000 clones, about 86% of which are singletons. Source material: PBMCs or T cells enriched from blood (not recorded which). All receptors come from a man aged 40-50 years with acute COVID-19.

This chain uses TRBV10-2 with TRBJ1-1; D might be TRBD1 (5 bases). CDR3 length: 13 amino acids. The germline gives CDR1 WSHSY, CDR2 SAAADI. Trimming took 0 bases from V and 5 from J, leaving 7 bases between them. The CDR3 region has the DNA TGCGCCAGCAGTGAGTCAAGGGGAACTGAAGCTTTCTTT. Its protein is CASSESRGTEAFF.

This chain uses TRBV29-1 with TRBJ2-3; the match to TRBD2 covers 8 bases. Germline V gives CDR1 SQVTM, CDR2 ANQGSEA. The J segment lost 1 base and the V segment lost 6 bases, leaving 9 bases of the junction unmatched. The CDR3 is made up of 15 amino acids. The CDR3 spells CSVVRGGVGTDTQYF. The CDR3, as DNA: TGCAGCGTAGTACGGGGGGGCGTGGGCACAGATACGCAGTATTTT.

Comments on this clone: This sample includes further DNA sequences coding for the same CDR3. The chain carries TRBV19 and TRBJ1-2; perhaps TRBD1 as D (6 bases). V lost 2 bases and J lost 3, with 7 bases in between. The germline CDR1 and CDR2 sequences are LNHDA and SQIVND (reference sequence). CDR3 length: 13 residues. The CDR3 region is CASSIPGDYGYTF. The CDR3 nucleotides read TGTGCCAGTAGTATACCAGGGGACTATGGCTACACCTTC.

V usage is TRBV5-6 and J usage is TRBJ2-7; D possibly corresponds to TRBD2 (7 bases). Germline V CDR1 and CDR2: SGHDT, YYEEEE. The germline V and J ends were trimmed by 4 bases and 6 bases, with 20 bases remaining between them. This CDR3 comprises 15 residues. The DNA of the CDR3 is TGTGCCAGCAGCACCCGGGGAGGGGGGAGGAGCGAGCAGTACTTC. Its translation is CASSTRGGGRSEQYF.

The rearrangement uses TRBV9 and TRBJ2-1; possible D gene TRBD1, 7 bases. The CDR3 loop spans 15 amino acids. Germline V gives CDR1 SGDLS, CDR2 YYNGEE. V was shortened by 3 bases and J by 0 bases, with 10 bases between the two germline ends. The CDR3 nucleotides are TGTGCCAGCAGCGCGGAGGGGGCCTCCTACAATGAGCAGTTCTTC. This sequence encodes CASSAEGASYNEQFF.

V usage is TRBV30 and J usage is TRBJ1-1, with a weak D call TRBD1 (5 bases). The V gene's germline CDR1 is GTSNPN and CDR2 SVGIG (reference sequence). The V gene lost 3 bases and the J gene lost 12 bases, with 20 bases spanning the gap. The CDR3 loop spans 13 amino acids. The CDR3, as DNA: TGTGCCTGGAGCGACAGTGCCCCAGGAAGGACTTTCTTT. This encodes CAWSDSAPGRTFF.

This chain joins TRBV29-1 and TRBJ1-1, with unresolved D. This CDR3 contains 13 residues. The ends were cut back, 7 bases at V and 4 bases at J, with 16 bases in the middle. CDR1 is SQVTM and CDR2 is ANQGSEA in the germline V gene. DNA of the CDR3: TGCAGCGCCGTACGGGAGGTGTCCACTGAAGCTTTCTTT. Its protein is CSAVREVSTEAFF.

This chain links TRBV9 with TRBJ2-7; 13 bases agree with TRBD2. From germline, CDR1 is SGDLS and CDR2 YYNGEE. V shed 4 bases and J 2 bases; nucleotides not matched to a gene: 6. This CDR3 has 16 amino acids. The CDR3 protein is CASSPSGLAGPYEQYF. The CDR3 DNA follows: TGTGCCAGCAGCCCCTCGGGACTAGCGGGGCCCTACGAGCAGTACTTC.

The rearrangement uses TRBV5-1 and TRBJ1-1, with TRBD1 as a possible D gene (6 bases). Per the germline V gene, CDR1 is SGHRS and CDR2 is YFSETQ. Trimming stripped 4 bases from V and 1 base from J, with 14 bases between. This CDR3 has 15 amino acids. The CDR3 reads CASSRLGQPNTEAFF. CDR3 DNA: TGCGCCAGCAGCCGTTTAGGACAGCCGAACACTGAAGCTTTCTTT. Looking up the rest from reference TRBV5-1 and TRBJ1-1 gives the full variable domain: KAGVTQTPRYLIKTRGQQVTLSCSPISGHRSVSWYQQTPGQGLQFLFEYFSETQRNKGNFPGRFSGRQFSNSRSEMNVSTLELGDSALYLCASSRLGQPNTEAFFGQGTRLTVV.

The chain recombines TRBV7-2 with TRBJ1-4; D unclear. Between the trimmed V and J ends, which lost 6 bases and 3 bases, there was a span of 8 bases. CDR1 is SGHTA, CDR2 FQGNSA, per germline. The CDR3 runs to 13 residues. CDR3 region: CASRRYANEKLFF. CDR3 DNA sequence: TGTGCCAGCAGGCGGTATGCTAATGAAAAACTGTTTTTT.

J is TRBJ1-4 and V is TRBV5-1; D gene uncertain. The CDR3 consists of 17 residues. V was pared by 4 bases and J by 0 bases, with 16 bases between. Germline V gives CDR1 SGHRS, CDR2 YFSETQ. The DNA of the CDR3 is TGCGCCAGCAGCCCGACCCCACAGTCATCAACTAATGAAAAACTGTTTTTT. Translated: CASSPTPQSSTNEKLFF.

The rearrangement links TRBV29-1 to TRBJ2-2, with D possibly TRBD1 on 6 matching bases. CDR1 and CDR2 from the germline V gene are SQVTM and ANQGSEA. CDR3 size: 15 residues. The V and J ends lost 1 base and 4 bases respectively, with 13 bases between them. The CDR3 DNA sequence: TGCAGCGTTGAAGTTCAGGGGCTACCCACCGGGGAGCTGTTTTTT. Encoded protein: CSVEVQGLPTGELFF.

In this sample, this clone turned up once. This chain uses TRBV19 with TRBJ2-1, with D possibly matching TRBD2 (7 bases). Germline CDR1 and CDR2: LNHDA and SQIVND (reference sequence). The length of the CDR3 is 15 residues. Trimming took off 7 bases at V and 1 base at J, with 14 bases between the two ends. This CDR3 is CASTGGAGSYNEQFF. The CDR3 DNA reads as TGTGCCAGTACTGGGGGGGCGGGTTCCTACAATGAGCAGTTCTTC.

This clone was observed once. The chain joins TRBV7-9 to TRBJ2-7; D is possibly TRBD1 (6 bases). With 4 bases removed from V and 2 bases from J, the gap between germline ends came to 12 bases. The CDR3 totals 14 residues. In germline, CDR1 is SEHNR, CDR2 FQNEAQ (reference sequence). CDR3 loop: CASSSLTGTYEQYF. DNA for the CDR3: TGTGCCAGCAGCTCGCTGACAGGTACCTACGAGCAGTACTTC. Combining the CDR3 with reference TRBV7-9 and TRBJ2-7 gives the whole variable domain DTGVSQNPRHKITKRGQNVTFRCDPISEHNRLYWYRQTLGQGPEFLTYFQNEAQLEKSRLLSDRFSAERPKGSFSTLEIQRTEQGDSAMYLCASSSLTGTYEQYFGPGTRLTVT.

As to this clone: Other nucleotide sequences in the sample specify the same CDR3. The chain recombines TRBV28 with TRBJ2-7; D possibly corresponds to TRBD2 (6 bases). The CDR3 has 13 residues. Trimming removed 2 bases at V and 2 bases at J, with 7 bases between. Per germline, CDR1 MDHEN and CDR2 SYDVKM. DNA for the CDR3: TGTGCCAGCAGTTTAGCGGGGCCCTACGAGCAGTACTTC. Its translation is CASSLAGPYEQYF.

The chain links TRBV18 to TRBJ2-3; 14 nucleotides agree with TRBD2. Germline assignment: CDR1 KGHSH and CDR2 LQKENI. V lost 0 bases and J lost 5; bases outside the gene matches: 1. The CDR3 extends over 16 amino acids. The CDR3 protein is CASSPPGTSGRDTQYF. The DNA for the CDR3 is TGTGCCAGCTCACCACCCGGGACTAGCGGGAGAGATACGCAGTATTTT. The full variable domain, completed using reference TRBV18 and TRBJ2-3, is NAGVMQNPRHLVRRRGQEARLRCSPMKGHSHVYWYRQLPEEGLKFMVYLQKENIIDESGMPKERFSAEFPKEGPSILRIQQVVRGDSAAYFCASSPPGTSGRDTQYFGPGTRLTVL.

The rearrangement links TRBV30 to TRBJ1-1, with D unclear. Between the trimmed V and J ends, which lost 1 base and 3 bases, there was a span of 3 bases. This CDR3 contains 11 residues. Looked up from germline, CDR1 is GTSNPN and CDR2 is SVGIG (reference sequence). Written as DNA, the CDR3 is TGTGCCTGGAGTGAGCACACTGAAGCTTTCTTT. It is translated as CAWSEHTEAFF.

This rearrangement joins TRBV11-2 to TRBJ1-5, with TRBD1 identical over 7 bases. The V segment lost 0 bases and the J segment 4 bases; nucleotides outside the gene matches: 0. The CDR3 extends over 14 amino acids. CDR1 and CDR2 from the germline V gene are SGHAT and FQNNGV. The CDR3 region has the DNA TGTGCCAGCAGCTTAGACAGGGGGAATCAGCCCCAGCATTTT. It encodes CASSLDRGNQPQHF.

The genes are TRBV5-1 and TRBJ1-2, with 8 bases matching TRBD1. Germline values: CDR1 SGHRS, CDR2 YFSETQ. The CDR3 covers 17 residues. The ends lost 4 bases at V and 0 bases at J; junction bases unmatched: 11. The CDR3: CASSPRTGITANYGYTF. The CDR3 nucleotides read TGCGCCAGCAGCCCACGGACAGGGATTACAGCTAACTATGGCTACACCTTC. The full variable domain, completed using reference TRBV5-1 and TRBJ1-2, is KAGVTQTPRYLIKTRGQQVTLSCSPISGHRSVSWYQQTPGQGLQFLFEYFSETQRNKGNFPGRFSGRQFSNSRSEMNVSTLELGDSALYLCASSPRTGITANYGYTFGSGTRLTVV.

The chain has TRBV6-1 and TRBJ2-3; no reliable D call. The germline CDR1 and CDR2 sequences are MNHNS and SASEGT. The CDR3 extends over 15 amino acids. Between the trimmed V and J ends, which lost 3 bases and 2 bases, there was a span of 12 bases. The CDR3 DNA reads TGTGCCAGCAGTGACAAAAGTAGATCCACAGATACGCAGTATTTT. Translation: CASSDKSRSTDTQYF.

This sequence joins TRBV3-1 (or the pseudogene TRBV3-2) and TRBJ2-7; 8 bases are a match to TRBD1. Trimming removed 4 bases from V and 3 bases from J; junction bases left unmatched: 2. CDR1 LGHDT and CDR2 YNNKEL come from the germline V gene (reference sequence). The CDR3 is 13 amino acids. CDR3: CASSLDRGYEQYF. The DNA for the CDR3 is TGTGCCAGCAGCCTAGACAGGGGCTACGAGCAGTACTTC.

This chain uses TRBV11-2 with TRBJ2-1, with 7 bases fitting TRBD2. CDR3 size: 15 residues. Per germline, CDR1 SGHAT and CDR2 FQNNGV. Trimming removed 7 bases from V and 0 bases from J; junction bases left unmatched: 6. CDR3 loop: CASTSGGSSYNEQFF. The CDR3 DNA sequence: TGTGCCAGCACCTCCGGGGGGAGCTCCTACAATGAGCAGTTCTTC.

V is TRBV6-5 and J is TRBJ2-2, with D possibly being TRBD2 (6 bases). Germline loops: CDR1 MNHEY, CDR2 SVGAGI. The CDR3 has 16 residues. Trimming pared 0 bases from V and 6 bases from J, leaving 14 bases between. DNA of the CDR3: TGTGCCAGCAGTTACTCGGGCAGGAGGGGCTCCGGGGAGCTGTTTTTT. This sequence encodes CASSYSGRRGSGELFF.

The V gene is TRBV12-3 or TRBV12-4, the J gene TRBJ2-7; D is uncertain. The V and J ends lost 6 bases and 7 bases respectively, with 10 bases between them. This CDR3 region has 11 residues. CDR3 sequence reads: CASSQTREQYF. For the CDR3, the DNA is TGTGCCAGCAGCCAAACGCGGGAGCAGTACTTC.

This chain links TRBV10-3 with TRBJ2-1; 13 bases fit TRBD2. This CDR3 spans 16 amino acids. V shed 4 bases, J shed 7 bases, and the junction held 7 bases outside the gene matches. Germline V gene lookup returns CDR1 ENHRY and CDR2 SYGVKD. As DNA, the CDR3 is TGTGCCATCAGTGGATGGACTAGCGGGAGCAGGAATGAGCAGTTCTTC. Protein: CAISGWTSGSRNEQFF.

V is TRBV10-3 and J is TRBJ2-5; 7 bases are shared with TRBD1. The CDR3 consists of 14 residues. Trimming at V came to 4 bases and at J to 1 base, leaving 3 bases not matched to a gene. Germline V lookup: CDR1 ENHRY, CDR2 SYGVKD. Here the CDR3 reads CAISAYRGQETQYF. DNA for the CDR3: TGTGCCATCAGTGCATACAGGGGCCAAGAGACCCAGTACTTC.

This chain uses TRBV6-2 or TRBV6-3 with TRBJ2-7, with D possibly being TRBD2 (6 bases). The CDR3 is made up of 15 amino acids. V was shortened by 0 bases and J by 6 bases, with 15 bases between the two germline ends. Looked up from germline, CDR1 is MNHEY and CDR2 is SVGEGT. CDR3 residues: CASSYSIRETSEQYF. In DNA form, the CDR3 reads TGTGCCAGCAGTTACTCGATTCGGGAGACCTCCGAGCAGTACTTC.

CDR3 nucleotides: TGTGCCAGCAGCCAGGGTAGGAACGAGCAGTACTTC. It encodes CASSQGRNEQYF. This chain uses TRBV7-9 with TRBJ2-7; TRBD1 might be the D (5 bases). The germline gives CDR1 SEHNR, CDR2 FQNEAQ (reference sequence). V lost 5 bases and J lost 5, with 10 bases in between. The CDR3 runs 12 residues.

This chain connects TRBV28 to TRBJ2-7; 10 positions agree with TRBD2. Germline V gene lookup returns CDR1 MDHEN and CDR2 SYDVKM. The CDR3 is made up of 17 amino acids. V trimming: 6 bases; J trimming: 1 base; junction bases outside the gene matches: 12. The CDR3 sequence: CASSLPPGLARSYEQYF. The CDR3 coding sequence is TGTGCCAGCAGCCTCCCCCCGGGACTAGCGCGTTCCTACGAGCAGTACTTC.

This chain uses TRBV5-8 with TRBJ1-3; D perhaps matches TRBD1 (6 bases). Germline V gene lookup returns CDR1 SGHTS and CDR2 YDEGEE. The CDR3 is made up of 16 amino acids. Trimming stripped 0 bases from V and 0 bases from J, with 10 bases between. The CDR3 spells CASSLGGLHSGNTIYF. CDR3 DNA sequence: TGTGCCAGCAGCTTGGGGGGGCTTCACTCTGGAAACACCATATATTTT. Full variable domain (outside the CDR3, taken from reference TRBV5-8 and TRBJ1-3): EAGVTQSPTHLIKTRGQQATLRCSPISGHTSVYWYQQALGLGLQFLLWYDEGEERNRGNFPPRFSGRQFPNYSSELNVNALELEDSALYLCASSLGGLHSGNTIYFGEGSWLTVV.